This TCR beta chain stems from a study of blood T cells in healthy people across ages. The study, taken as a whole, reports: Diversity of TCR beta per million T cells declined in a roughly linear way with age.

In this sample, this clonotype turned up a few times. Its antigen is unknown. Ranging in age from roughly 6 to 90, the donors were healthy Caucasian individuals from Russia. Next came a second PCR, run for about 7 to 12 cycles, which used a sample-barcoded 5' primer along with a J-beta primer mix. The yield of each sample was at least 3 million CDR3-containing paired-end reads. TCRdb recomputed calls from the 5' RACE reads with MiXCR, one row per CDR3 protein. The sample lists about 1.6 million distinct CDR3 sequences, roughly 32% occurring once. This CDR3 spans 16 amino acids. The germline CDR1 and CDR2 sequences are MDHEN and SYDVKM. V was trimmed by 3 bases and J by 5 bases, leaving 19 bases between them.

This clonotype was sampled from a woman aged 25-40 years in good health. The chain couples TRBV28 to TRBJ2-5, with D perhaps TRBD1 (5 bases). The sequenced material came from blood. CDR3: CASSFGAGTGGETQYF. The CDR3, as DNA: TGTGCCAGCAGTTTTGGGGCAGGAACTGGCGGTGAGACCCAGTACTTC.